This passage covers 4 T cell receptor beta chains from one sample sequenced in a study of T-cell reconstitution after alpha-beta-depleted transplantation in children. For TCRbeta, the library was prepared with unique molecular identifiers. TCRdb reprocessed the PCR reads with MiXCR, giving one entry per CDR3 protein. Of tens of thousands of distinct CDR3 sequences in the sample, 4.9% were seen once. Sequencing used PBMCs, mostly from graft donor cells, obtained 180 days after TCRalphabeta/CD19-depleted stem cell transplant. The receptors were sampled from a boy under three years old who had a stem cell transplant for acute myeloid leukemia, so the T cells may come from the graft donor.

This clonotype was seen at least ten times. V is TRBV5-1 and J is TRBJ1-5; 9 nucleotides match TRBD1. Looked up from germline, CDR1 is SGHRS and CDR2 is YFSETQ. This CDR3 is 17 amino acids long. Losses at the gene ends were 8 bases for V and 0 bases for J; bases not matched to a gene: 12. The CDR3 DNA reads as TGCGCCAGTACGCCGGGACAGGGTAATTATAGCAATCAGCCCCAGCATTTT. Encoded protein: CASTPGQGNYSNQPQHF.

Many counts were recorded for this clonotype. V usage is TRBV12-3 or TRBV12-4 and J usage is TRBJ2-2; 7 bases are shared with TRBD1. There are 13 residues in the CDR3. V shed 7 bases and J 5 bases; nucleotides not matched to a gene: 4. The CDR3 protein is CASTGTATGELFF. CDR3 DNA: TGTGCCAGCACCGGGACAGCGACCGGGGAGCTGTTTTTT.

This clonotype was recorded at least ten times. V usage is TRBV20-1 and J usage is TRBJ2-7; D ambiguous. This CDR3 spans 14 amino acids. The germline gives CDR1 DFQATT, CDR2 SNEGSKA (reference sequence). V was trimmed by 3 bases and J by 0 bases, leaving 12 bases between them. CDR3 amino acids: CSASSIGYSYEQYV. In DNA form, the CDR3 reads TGCAGTGCTAGCTCAATTGGGTACTCCTACGAGCAGTACGTC.

The table lists this clonotype with many counts. The chain has TRBV15 and TRBJ2-5; D might be TRBD1 or TRBD2, each matching 6 bases. Germline values: CDR1 LNHNV, CDR2 YYDKDF (reference sequence). V was clipped by 0 bases and J by 5 bases, with 10 bases between them. The CDR3 consists of 14 residues. The CDR3 region is CATSREIGGETQYF. Here the CDR3 DNA reads TGTGCCACCAGCAGAGAAATCGGGGGCGAGACCCAGTACTTC.